At least ten counts were recorded for the clone carrying this TCR beta chain. Antigen: not known. Stated time point: persistent/refractory GD, antithyroid drugs over 5 years with positive TRAb. Scientists built the TCR library using RNA that was extracted from PBMCs. The source of the sample is a study of regulatory T cells in long-lasting Graves disease. Study findings and constraints: Persistent disease exhibited a predilection for TRBV28, TRBJ1-2 and TRBJ2-5.

Germline V gives CDR1 DFQATT, CDR2 SNEGSKA (reference sequence). CDR3 length: 12 amino acids. The V gene lost 4 bases and the J gene lost 4 bases, with 10 bases spanning the gap. For TCR beta, libraries came from iRepertoire HTBI primers and Arm-PCR of CDR3 regions. TCRdb reprocessed the multiplex PCR reads with MiXCR, giving one entry per CDR3 protein. This sample carries over 250,000 distinct CDR3 sequences, 20% to 25% of them seen once, and the ten largest clones take 56%. The sample here was peripheral blood mononuclear cells (PBMCs), taken when the disease was refractory, from a patient treated with antithyroid drugs. The rearrangement uses TRBV20-1 and TRBJ1-2; no firm D call. The sequence came from a female donor with Graves disease. The chain's CDR3 is CSAIFDTYGYTF. DNA for the CDR3: TGCAGTGCTATCTTCGACACCTATGGCTACACCTTC.